The 19 T cell receptor beta chains reported below all come from one sample, sequenced in a study of vaccination effects on CD4 cells after COVID-19. Their antigens remain unidentified. CD4+ T cell isolation took place after less than 13 days of culture. Measured with immunoSEQ multiplex PCR; TCRdb has only the in-frame clones, and not every one. The data show about 47,000 clones, with about three quarters seen just once and roughly 12% held by the top ten. Material: CD4+ T cells from PBMCs cultured without peptide, obtained before COVID-19 vaccination. These receptor sequences come from a human donor who had a prior SARS-CoV-2 infection.

The chain uses TRBV5-1 and TRBJ2-1; D assignment may be TRBD1 or TRBD2 (5 bases each). The CDR3 is 15 amino acids. Germline V gives CDR1 SGHRS, CDR2 YFSETQ. Trimming took off 9 bases at V and 2 bases at J, with 18 bases between the two ends. In DNA, the CDR3 is TGCGCCACCAATCAGGGAGTAGGTCCCTACAATGAGCAGTTCTTC. Residues: CATNQGVGPYNEQFF. The entire variable domain, with the rest obtained from reference TRBV5-1 and TRBJ2-1, is as follows: KAGVTQTPRYLIKTRGQQVTLSCSPISGHRSVSWYQQTPGQGLQFLFEYFSETQRNKGNFPGRFSGRQFSNSRSEMNVSTLELGDSALYLCATNQGVGPYNEQFFGPGTRLTVL.

The chain recombines TRBV2 with TRBJ2-5, with D possibly being TRBD2 (5 bases). The germline V gene has CDR1 SNHLY and CDR2 FYNNEI. The CDR3 is made up of 13 amino acids. V was cut by 6 bases and J by 1 base, with 9 bases left in between. In nucleotides, the CDR3 is TGTGCCAGCAGCGAGGACTTCCAAGAGACCCAGTACTTC. Protein product: CASSEDFQETQYF. Filled out from reference TRBV2 and TRBJ2-5, the complete variable domain reads EPEVTQTPSHQVTQMGQEVILRCVPISNHLYFYWYRQILGQKVEFLVSFYNNEISEKSEIFDDQFSVERPDGSNFTLKIRSTKLEDSAMYFCASSEDFQETQYFGPGTRLLVL.

This clone was seen more than once but under ten times. This chain links TRBV19 with TRBJ1-2; no definite D call. CDR1 is LNHDA, CDR2 SQIVND, per germline (reference sequence). The CDR3 has 12 amino acids. The germline V and J ends were trimmed by 6 bases and 7 bases, with 12 bases remaining between them. The CDR3 DNA reads as TGTGCCAGTAGACCCGCCTGGAGTGGCTACACCTTC. Translated: CASRPAWSGYTF.

The rearrangement uses TRBV7-2 and TRBJ2-6, with D perhaps given as TRBD1 or TRBD2 (5 bases each). The CDR3 extends over 15 amino acids. The V and J ends lost 0 bases and 2 bases respectively, with 5 bases between them. Germline loops: CDR1 SGHTA, CDR2 FQGNSA. The CDR3 sequence is CASSLAGAGANVLTF. The CDR3 nucleotides read TGTGCCAGCAGCTTAGCGGGGGCTGGGGCCAACGTCCTGACTTTC.

This clone was observed a handful of times. The chain links TRBV4-1 to TRBJ2-3, with 10 bases aligning to TRBD2. There are 15 residues in the CDR3. CDR1 is MGHRA and CDR2 is YSYEKL in the germline V gene. V lost 1 base, J lost 4 bases, and 2 bases stayed unmatched. The CDR3 reads CASSQAGLASDTQYF. The DNA of the CDR3 is TGCGCCAGCAGCCAAGCGGGACTAGCGTCAGATACGCAGTATTTT.

This clone was seen only a few times. This chain uses TRBV6-5 with TRBJ1-1; no firm D call. The V end was cut by 2 bases, the J end by 4 bases, with 8 bases between. Germline V CDR1 and CDR2: MNHEY, SVGAGI. CDR3 length: 13 residues. This chain's CDR3 is CASSYRLGTEAFF. The CDR3 nucleotides are TGTGCCAGCAGTTACCGGCTGGGCACTGAAGCTTTCTTT.

The V gene is TRBV7-8, the J gene TRBJ2-2; D is unresolved. Germline V gene lookup returns CDR1 SGHVS and CDR2 FQNEAQ. The CDR3 extends over 13 amino acids. Trimming stripped 5 bases from V and 5 bases from J, with 9 bases between. The CDR3 coding sequence is TGTGCCAGCAGCCCACTTAAGACCGGGGAGCTGTTTTTT. This encodes CASSPLKTGELFF.

The chain joins TRBV7-9 to TRBJ1-6, with D possibly being TRBD1 (5 bases). CDR3 length: 19 amino acids. Germline-derived CDR1 and CDR2 are SEHNR and FQNEAQ (reference sequence). The V and J ends lost 5 bases and 0 bases respectively, with 20 bases between them. CDR3 protein: CASSLGTFKGSSYNSPLHF. The CDR3 bases are TGTGCCAGCAGCCTCGGGACCTTTAAAGGAAGCTCCTATAATTCACCCCTCCACTTT.

This chain connects TRBV10-3 to TRBJ1-2; D not resolved. Trimming took off 3 bases at V and 7 bases at J, with 18 bases between the two ends. Germline V gene lookup returns CDR1 ENHRY and CDR2 SYGVKD. This CDR3 is 15 amino acids long. The CDR3 reads CAISDQSSGGGGYTF. CDR3 sequence (DNA): TGTGCCATCAGTGATCAGTCGTCGGGTGGTGGTGGCTACACCTTC.

This clone was seen only a few times. This chain joins TRBV10-3 and TRBJ2-5, with D possibly matching TRBD1 (6 bases). This CDR3 spans 13 amino acids. V was shortened by 6 bases and J by 2 bases, with 10 bases between the two germline ends. CDR1 and CDR2 from the germline V gene are ENHRY and SYGVKD. The CDR3 loop reads CAISQGWQETQYF. The CDR3 DNA reads TGTGCCATCAGCCAGGGGTGGCAAGAGACCCAGTACTTC.

This sequence joins TRBV21-1 and TRBJ2-1. TRBV21-1 constitutes a pseudogene. The CDR3 has 18 residues. CDR3 sequence reads: CASSPAEKVLGSYNEQFF. The CDR3, as DNA: TGTGCCAGCAGTCCAGCAGAAAAGGTGTTGGGCTCCTACAATGAGCAGTTCTTC.

The V call is TRBV27, the J call TRBJ1-2, with D perhaps matching TRBD1 (5 bases). V shed 6 bases and J shed 4 bases, with 12 bases lying between them. CDR1 is MNHEY and CDR2 is SMNVEV in the germline V gene (reference sequence). This CDR3 has 13 amino acids. The CDR3 DNA reads as TGTGCCAGCAGCTACAGTGGGGGCTATGGCTACACCTTC. This gives the protein CASSYSGGYGYTF.

The CDR3 DNA sequence: TGCGCCAGCAGCCAAGCCGCTCAGGGGGGGACTGAAGCTTTCTTT. Translated: CASSQAAQGGTEAFF. V and J are TRBV4-1 and TRBJ1-1, with 7 nucleotides matching TRBD1. V dropped 1 base and J dropped 5; count of bases not matched to a gene: 7. The CDR3 length is 15 residues. CDR1 and CDR2 (germline): MGHRA, YSYEKL.

For the CDR3, the DNA is TGTGCCAGCTCAGAGACGGACTTGCATGAAGCTTTCTTT. Translated: CASSETDLHEAFF. The chain uses TRBV18 and TRBJ1-1; D is ambiguous. The germline gives CDR1 KGHSH, CDR2 LQKENI. Trimming left V 5 bases short and J 7 bases short, with 14 bases between. The CDR3 sequence is 13 residues long.

The rearrangement uses TRBV10-3 and TRBJ2-3; possibly TRBD2 for D (6 bases). The V gene's germline CDR1 is ENHRY and CDR2 SYGVKD. Trimming took off 6 bases at V and 5 bases at J, with 9 bases between the two ends. The CDR3 spans 12 residues. CDR3 residues: CAISSSVDTQYF. The CDR3 coding sequence is TGTGCCATCAGCTCTAGCGTAGATACGCAGTATTTT.

V is TRBV7-9 and J is TRBJ2-5, with D unclear. The germline V gene encodes CDR1 SEHNR and CDR2 FQNEAQ (reference sequence). The ends were cut back, 2 bases at V and 7 bases at J, with 20 bases in the middle. CDR3 length equals 16 residues. CDR3 sequence reads: CASSLSLASGFGTQYF. CDR3 nucleotide sequence: TGTGCCAGCAGCTTAAGTCTGGCCTCTGGGTTCGGGACCCAGTACTTC.

As DNA, the CDR3 is TGTGCCAGCAGCCTAATGGACAGGAATGAGCAGTTCTTC. This translates into CASSLMDRNEQFF. J is TRBJ2-1 and V is TRBV3-1 (or the pseudogene TRBV3-2); 7 bases fit TRBD1. Germline V gene data show CDR1 as LGHDT and CDR2 as YNNKEL (reference sequence). The CDR3 extends over 13 amino acids. V was pared by 4 bases and J by 7 bases, with 4 bases of the junction left unmatched.

The genes are TRBV4-2 and TRBJ1-1; weak D call: TRBD1 (5 bases). CDR1 is LGHNA and CDR2 is YNFKEQ in the germline V gene. Trimming took 1 base from V and 5 from J, leaving 11 bases between them. The length of the CDR3 is 14 residues. Here the CDR3 reads CASSQGQGRTEAFF. CDR3 bases: TGTGCCAGCAGCCAAGGGCAGGGTCGAACTGAAGCTTTCTTT.

This rearrangement joins TRBV10-3 to TRBJ2-7; the D gene is possibly TRBD1 (6 bases). The germline V gene encodes CDR1 ENHRY and CDR2 SYGVKD. The CDR3 runs 13 residues. Trimming pared 10 bases from V and 3 bases from J, leaving 16 bases between. The CDR3 DNA is TGTGCCAGCGCACAGGGCATGGACTACGAGCAGTACTTC. Translation gives CASAQGMDYEQYF.